This T cell receptor beta chain stems from a study of shared clonotypes between healthy human individuals. Study results and limitations: Rarefaction showed that sequencing of sorted subsets was incomplete (despite large depth).

V was clipped by 9 bases and J by 7 bases; unmatched bases: 17. Germline CDR1 MNHEY, CDR2 SMNVEV (reference sequence). The CDR3 sequence is 15 residues long. Concerning this clone itself: Its antigen is unidentified.

TCRdb keeps only in-frame clones here, not all; method: immunoSEQ multiplex PCR. Among roughly 1,100,000 clones listed, around four fifths were seen once. This rearrangement joins TRBV27 to TRBJ2-5; 7 positions match TRBD1. Sequencing used memory CD4+ T cells sorted from blood. Subset of the sample: CD45RA-negative fraction. The receptor was isolated from a man between 18 and 29 years old in good health. The CDR3: CASSGQAGAKGTQYF. As DNA, the CDR3 is TGTGCCAGTTCTGGACAGGCGGGTGCAAAGGGGACCCAGTACTTC.